This T cell receptor beta chain was captured by sequencing in a study of human T cells and chemical hapten exposure. Time point indicated: pre-sensitization, week 0. Treatment of the sample: therapeutic diphenylcyclopropenone sensitization with weekly scalp DPC. Donors were 18 to 70-year-old alopecia patients suitable for DPC. One entry per CDR3 protein, called by TCRdb with MiXCR from the RACE reads. The sample includes 250,000 to 300,000 distinct CDR3 sequences, 7.5% to 9% of them seen just once. With respect to this clonotype: Its target is not known.

Study-wide points: With patch test score, the counts of PT1 expanded TCRs showed a positive correlation. Large CDR3 similarity clusters arose significantly more often from expanded TCRs than from controls.

There are 15 residues in the CDR3. Germline V gives CDR1 SGHTA, CDR2 FQGNSA. With 6 bases clipped from V and 0 bases from J, the junction kept 5 bases outside the gene matches. Sequenced here: whole blood, sampled in connection with sensitization to the hapten diphenylcyclopropenone (DPC). The TCR comes from a man between 18 and 29 years old with alopecia areata. Some clones in this sample may be carry-over from other donors' samples. This rearrangement joins TRBV7-2 to TRBJ2-3; 8 nucleotides align to TRBD2. This CDR3 is CASRRAGVSTDTQYF. In DNA, the CDR3 is TGTGCCAGCAGAAGAGCGGGGGTTAGCACAGATACGCAGTATTTT.